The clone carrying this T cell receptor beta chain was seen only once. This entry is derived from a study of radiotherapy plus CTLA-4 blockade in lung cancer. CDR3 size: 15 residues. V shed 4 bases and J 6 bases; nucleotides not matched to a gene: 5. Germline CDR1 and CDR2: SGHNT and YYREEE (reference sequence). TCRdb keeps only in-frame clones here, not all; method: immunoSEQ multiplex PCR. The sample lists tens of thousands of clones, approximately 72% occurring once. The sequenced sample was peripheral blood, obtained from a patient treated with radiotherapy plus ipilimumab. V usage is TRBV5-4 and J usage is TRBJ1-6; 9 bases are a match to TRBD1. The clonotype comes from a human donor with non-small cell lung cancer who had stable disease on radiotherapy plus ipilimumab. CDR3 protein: CASSPGQGINSPLHF. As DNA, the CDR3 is TGTGCCAGCAGCCCGGGACAGGGAATTAATTCACCCCTCCACTTT.